These 13 T cell receptor beta chains originate from one sample sequenced in a study of blood T cells in healthy people across ages. Primed by a sample-barcoded 5' primer and a J-beta primer mix, a second PCR proceeded for about 6 to 11 cycles. From the 5' RACE reads, TCRdb called clonotypes with MiXCR, one entry per CDR3 protein. Here the sample spans roughly 800,000 distinct CDR3 sequences, roughly 64% being singletons. The sequenced material came from blood. These receptors originate from a young man in good health.

This chain links TRBV7-2 with TRBJ2-1; the D is unclear. Germline V gene sequence: CDR1 SGHTA, CDR2 FQGNSA. The CDR3 is 14 residues long. Trimming took 1 base from V and 12 from J, leaving 16 bases between them. As DNA, the CDR3 is TGTGCCAGCAGCTTAGTGGTTATGGATGTTGGGCAGTTCTTC. The encoded protein is CASSLVVMDVGQFF.

V and J are TRBV7-2 and TRBJ1-2; 7 bases align to TRBD1. The CDR3 length is 14 residues. The V gene end was trimmed by 5 bases and the J gene end by 4 bases; junction bases not matched to a gene: 7. In germline, CDR1 is SGHTA, CDR2 FQGNSA. In DNA, the CDR3 is TGTGCCAGCAGCCCGGACAGGACTTTCTATGGCTACACCTTC. It is translated as CASSPDRTFYGYTF.

The CDR3 region is CAPKWLEAFF. CDR3 DNA sequence: TGTGCCCCAAAATGGCTTGAAGCTTTCTTT. V gene TRBV21-1 combines with J gene TRBJ1-1. TRBV21-1 is marked as a pseudogene. The CDR3 spans 10 residues.

Turning to this clonotype: A much bigger clone sits one base away, suggesting this may be a read error. The chain carries TRBV28 and TRBJ2-4; D remains ambiguous. The last part of the DNA fits TRBJ2-7 better; the J call may be wrong. The CDR3 sequence is 14 residues long. The V gene's germline CDR1 is MDHEN and CDR2 SYDVKM. The CDR3 loop is CACIPSKGSYEQYF. The CDR3 bases are TGTGCCTGCATCCCATCCAAGGGCTCCTACGAGCAGTACTTC.

The chain has TRBV3-1 and TRBJ2-5; TRBD2 agrees at 11 bases. The CDR3 runs to 15 residues. J gave up 13 bases and V 5 bases, and 15 bases lay outside the gene matches. The germline V gene has CDR1 LGHDT and CDR2 YNNKEL (reference sequence). The CDR3 DNA follows: TGTGCCAGCAGCTTTGGACTAGCGGGCCACAATGAGCGGTACTTC. It is translated as CASSFGLAGHNERYF.

The V and J genes are TRBV20-1 and TRBJ1-5; tentative D call: TRBD1 (5 bases). Germline V lookup: CDR1 DFQATT, CDR2 SNEGSKA (reference sequence). Trimming took 2 bases from V and 9 from J, leaving 17 bases between them. This CDR3 has 14 amino acids. CDR3 region: CSARFGTGGMPQHF. The CDR3 DNA reads as TGCAGTGCTAGATTCGGGACGGGAGGAATGCCCCAGCATTTT.

This clonotype appeared a few times. The V gene is TRBV28, the J gene TRBJ2-7; D could derive from TRBD1 or TRBD2 (5 bases each). The CDR3 consists of 13 residues. CDR1 MDHEN and CDR2 SYDVKM come from the germline V gene. The ends were cut back, 5 bases at V and 7 bases at J, with 15 bases in the middle. CDR3 sequence: CASSEGTRGEQYF. The CDR3 DNA sequence: TGTGCCAGCAGTGAAGGGACCCGGGGAGAGCAGTACTTC.

This clonotype came up a few times. The chain joins TRBV9 to TRBJ2-1; D is tentatively TRBD1 or TRBD2 (5 bases each). The germline V gene encodes CDR1 SGDLS and CDR2 YYNGEE. The germline V and J ends were trimmed by 4 bases and 6 bases, with 11 bases remaining between them. The CDR3 loop spans 13 amino acids. The CDR3 reads CASSPGRTNEQFF. The CDR3 DNA reads TGTGCCAGCAGCCCGGGACGTACCAATGAGCAGTTCTTC.

This clonotype was counted between two and nine times. The rearrangement joins TRBV29-1 to TRBJ2-5; no reliable D call. Germline loops: CDR1 SQVTM, CDR2 ANQGSEA. The V gene lost 7 bases and the J gene lost 0 bases, with 6 bases spanning the gap. The CDR3 length is 11 residues. In DNA form, the CDR3 reads TGCAGCGCCGTTTACCAAGAGACCCAGTACTTC. This sequence encodes CSAVYQETQYF. The variable domain in full, with the rest retrieved from reference TRBV29-1 and TRBJ2-5, is SAVISQKPSRDICQRGTSLTIQCQVDSQVTMMFWYRQQPGQSLTLIATANQGSEATYESGFVIDKFPISRPNLTFSTLTVSNMSPEDSSIYLCSAVYQETQYFGPGTRLLVL.

This rearrangement joins TRBV30 to TRBJ2-5; the D gene is possibly TRBD2 (5 bases). Trimming took 2 bases from V and 4 from J, leaving 20 bases between them. The germline CDR1 and CDR2 sequences are GTSNPN and SVGIG (reference sequence). CDR3 length: 16 residues. The CDR3 nucleotides are TGTGCCTGGAGTAGTTCTCTGGAGGTTCCTAGAGAGACCCAGTACTTC. It encodes CAWSSSLEVPRETQYF. Using reference TRBV30 and TRBJ2-5 for the parts outside the CDR3, the full variable domain is SQTIHQWPATLVQPVGSPLSLECTVEGTSNPNLYWYRQAAGRGLQLLFYSVGIGQISSEVPQNLSASRPQDRQFILSSKKLLLSDSGFYLCAWSSSLEVPRETQYFGPGTRLLVL.

This clonotype turned up a few times. The CDR3 nucleotides read TGTGCCAGCAGCCCCCGGACGTTTGAGCAGTTCTTC. Residues: CASSPRTFEQFF. The V call is TRBV7-9, the J call TRBJ2-1; D remains unclear. The V gene's germline CDR1 is SEHNR and CDR2 FQNEAQ (reference sequence). Trimming stripped 5 bases from V and 9 bases from J, with 11 bases between. This CDR3 region has 12 residues.

The rearrangement uses TRBV2 and TRBJ2-5; 15 nucleotides match TRBD2. The CDR3 is 18 amino acids. Germline values: CDR1 SNHLY, CDR2 FYNNEI. The ends lost 3 bases at V and 0 bases at J; junction bases unmatched: 5. For the CDR3, the DNA is TGTGCCAGCAGTGACACGGGACTAGCGGGGGGAAACCAAGAGACCCAGTACTTC. This codes for CASSDTGLAGGNQETQYF.

This clonotype was observed a few times. The chain joins TRBV5-1 to TRBJ2-4; unclear D gene. CDR1 is SGHRS, CDR2 YFSETQ, per germline. Trimming pared 1 base from V and 2 bases from J, leaving 13 bases between. The CDR3 covers 16 residues. The DNA of the CDR3 is TGCGCCAGCAGCTTGTGGTCAAATGTCCCCAAAAACATTCAGTACTTC. Translated, it gives CASSLWSNVPKNIQYF.